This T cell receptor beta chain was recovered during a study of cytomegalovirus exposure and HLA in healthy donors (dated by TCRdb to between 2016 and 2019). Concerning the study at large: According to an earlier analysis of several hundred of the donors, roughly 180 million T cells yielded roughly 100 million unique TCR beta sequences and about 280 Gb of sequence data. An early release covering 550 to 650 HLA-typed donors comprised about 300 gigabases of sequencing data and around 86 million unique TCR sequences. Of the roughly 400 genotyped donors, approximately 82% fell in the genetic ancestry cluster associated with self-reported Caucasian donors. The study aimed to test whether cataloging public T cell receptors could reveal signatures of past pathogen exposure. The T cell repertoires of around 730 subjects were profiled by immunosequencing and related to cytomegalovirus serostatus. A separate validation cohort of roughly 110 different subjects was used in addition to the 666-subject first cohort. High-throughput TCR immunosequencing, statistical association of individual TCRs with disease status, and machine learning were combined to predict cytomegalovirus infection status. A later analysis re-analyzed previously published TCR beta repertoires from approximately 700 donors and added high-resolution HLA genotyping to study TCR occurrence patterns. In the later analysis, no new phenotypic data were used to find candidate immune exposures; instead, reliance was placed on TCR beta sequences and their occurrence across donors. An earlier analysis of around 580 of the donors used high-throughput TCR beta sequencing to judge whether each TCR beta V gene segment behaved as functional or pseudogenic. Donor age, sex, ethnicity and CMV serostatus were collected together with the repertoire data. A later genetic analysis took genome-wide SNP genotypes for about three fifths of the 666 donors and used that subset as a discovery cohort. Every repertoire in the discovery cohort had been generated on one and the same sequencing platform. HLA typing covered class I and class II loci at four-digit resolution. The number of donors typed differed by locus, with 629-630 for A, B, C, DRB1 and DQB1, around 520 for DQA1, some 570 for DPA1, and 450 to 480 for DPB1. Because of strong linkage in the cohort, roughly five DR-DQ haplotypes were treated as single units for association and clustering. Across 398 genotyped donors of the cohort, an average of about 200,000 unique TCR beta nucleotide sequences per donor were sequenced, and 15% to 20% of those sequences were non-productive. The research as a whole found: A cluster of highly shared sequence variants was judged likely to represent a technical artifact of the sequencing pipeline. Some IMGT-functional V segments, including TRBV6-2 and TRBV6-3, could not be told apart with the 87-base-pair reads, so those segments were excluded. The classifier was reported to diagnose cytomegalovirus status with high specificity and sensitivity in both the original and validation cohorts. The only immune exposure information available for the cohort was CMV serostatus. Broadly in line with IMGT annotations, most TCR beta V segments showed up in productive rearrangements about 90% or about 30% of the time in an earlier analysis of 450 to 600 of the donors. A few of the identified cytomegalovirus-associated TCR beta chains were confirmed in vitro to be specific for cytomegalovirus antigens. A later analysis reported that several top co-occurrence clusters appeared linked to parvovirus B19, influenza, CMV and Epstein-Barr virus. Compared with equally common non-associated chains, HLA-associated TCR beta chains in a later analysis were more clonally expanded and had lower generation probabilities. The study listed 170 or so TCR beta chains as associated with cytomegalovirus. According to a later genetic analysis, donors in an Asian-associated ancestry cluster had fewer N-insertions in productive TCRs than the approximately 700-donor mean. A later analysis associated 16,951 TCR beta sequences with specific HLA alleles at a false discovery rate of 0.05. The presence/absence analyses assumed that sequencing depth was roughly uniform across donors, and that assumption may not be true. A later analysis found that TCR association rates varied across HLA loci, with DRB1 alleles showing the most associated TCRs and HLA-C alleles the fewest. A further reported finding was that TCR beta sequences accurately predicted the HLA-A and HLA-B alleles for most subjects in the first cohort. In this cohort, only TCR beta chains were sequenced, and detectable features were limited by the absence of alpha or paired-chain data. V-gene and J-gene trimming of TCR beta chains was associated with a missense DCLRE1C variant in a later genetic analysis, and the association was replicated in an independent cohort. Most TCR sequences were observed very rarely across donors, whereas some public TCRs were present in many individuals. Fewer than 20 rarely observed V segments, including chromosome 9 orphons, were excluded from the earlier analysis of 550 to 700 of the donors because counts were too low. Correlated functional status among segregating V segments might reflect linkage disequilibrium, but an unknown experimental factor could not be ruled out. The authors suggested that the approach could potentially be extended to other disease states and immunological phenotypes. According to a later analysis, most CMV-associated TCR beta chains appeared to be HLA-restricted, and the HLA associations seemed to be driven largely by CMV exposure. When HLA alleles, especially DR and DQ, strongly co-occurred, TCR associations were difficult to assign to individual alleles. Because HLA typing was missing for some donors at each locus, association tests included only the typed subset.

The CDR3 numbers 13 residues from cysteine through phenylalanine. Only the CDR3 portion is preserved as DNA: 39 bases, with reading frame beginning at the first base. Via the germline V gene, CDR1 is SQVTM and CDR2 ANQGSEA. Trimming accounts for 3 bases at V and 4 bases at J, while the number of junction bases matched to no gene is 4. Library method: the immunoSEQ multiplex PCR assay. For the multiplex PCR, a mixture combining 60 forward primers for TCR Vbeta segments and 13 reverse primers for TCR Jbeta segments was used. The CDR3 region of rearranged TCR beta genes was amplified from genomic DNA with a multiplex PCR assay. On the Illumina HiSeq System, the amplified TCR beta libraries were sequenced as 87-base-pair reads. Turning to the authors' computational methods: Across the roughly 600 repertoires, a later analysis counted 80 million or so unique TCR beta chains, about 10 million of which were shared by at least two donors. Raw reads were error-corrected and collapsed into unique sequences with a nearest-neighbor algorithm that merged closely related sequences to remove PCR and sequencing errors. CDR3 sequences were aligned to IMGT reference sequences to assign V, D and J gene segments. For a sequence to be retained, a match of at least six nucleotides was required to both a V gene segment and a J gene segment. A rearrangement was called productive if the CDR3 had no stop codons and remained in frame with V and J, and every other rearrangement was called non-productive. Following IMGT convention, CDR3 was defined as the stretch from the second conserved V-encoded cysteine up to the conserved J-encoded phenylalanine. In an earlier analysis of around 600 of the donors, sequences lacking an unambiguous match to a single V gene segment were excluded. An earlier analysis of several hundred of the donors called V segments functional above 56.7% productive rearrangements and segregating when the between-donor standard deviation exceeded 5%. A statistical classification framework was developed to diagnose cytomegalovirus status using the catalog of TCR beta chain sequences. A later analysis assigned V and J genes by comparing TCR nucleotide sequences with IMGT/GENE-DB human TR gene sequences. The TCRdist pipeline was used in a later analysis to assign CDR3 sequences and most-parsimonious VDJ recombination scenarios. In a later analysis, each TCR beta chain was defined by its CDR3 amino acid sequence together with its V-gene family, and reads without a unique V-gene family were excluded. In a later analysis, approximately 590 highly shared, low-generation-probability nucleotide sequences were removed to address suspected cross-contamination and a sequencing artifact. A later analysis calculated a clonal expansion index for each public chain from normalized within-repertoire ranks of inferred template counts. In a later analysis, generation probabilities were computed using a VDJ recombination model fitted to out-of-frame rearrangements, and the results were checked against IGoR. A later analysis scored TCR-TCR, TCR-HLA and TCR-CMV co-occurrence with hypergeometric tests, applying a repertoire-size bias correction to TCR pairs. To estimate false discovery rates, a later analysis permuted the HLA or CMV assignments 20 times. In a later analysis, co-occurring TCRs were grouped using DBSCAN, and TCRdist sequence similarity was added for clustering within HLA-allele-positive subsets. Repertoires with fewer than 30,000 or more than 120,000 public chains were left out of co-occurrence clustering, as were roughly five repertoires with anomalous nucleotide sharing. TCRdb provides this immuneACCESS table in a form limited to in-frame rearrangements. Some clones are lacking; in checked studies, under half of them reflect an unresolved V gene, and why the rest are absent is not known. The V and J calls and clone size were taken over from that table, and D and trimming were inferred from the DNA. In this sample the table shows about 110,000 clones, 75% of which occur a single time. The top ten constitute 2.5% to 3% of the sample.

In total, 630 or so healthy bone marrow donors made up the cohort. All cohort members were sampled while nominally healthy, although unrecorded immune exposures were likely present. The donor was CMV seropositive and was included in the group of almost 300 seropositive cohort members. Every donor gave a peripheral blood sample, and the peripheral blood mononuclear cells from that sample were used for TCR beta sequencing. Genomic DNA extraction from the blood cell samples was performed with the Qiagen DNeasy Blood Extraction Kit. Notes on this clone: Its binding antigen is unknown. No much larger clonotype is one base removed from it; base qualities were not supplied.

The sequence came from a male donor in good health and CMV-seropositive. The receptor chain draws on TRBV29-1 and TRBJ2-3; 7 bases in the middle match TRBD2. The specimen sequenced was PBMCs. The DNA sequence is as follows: TGCAGCGTTGACTCGGGGGGTGCAGATACGCAGTATTTT. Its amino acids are CSVDSGGADTQYF.